This T cell receptor beta chain emerged from a study of blood T cell repertoires in COVID-19. Study-level background: Spain, Italy and the United States supplied samples that represented acute and convalescent COVID-19. Sources were T cells, B-cell-depleted T cells, or PBMCs; the material itself was cDNA or gDNA.

Germline V gene lookup returns CDR1 KGHSH and CDR2 LQKENI. The V and J ends lost 3 bases and 3 bases respectively, with 9 bases between them. This CDR3 contains 14 residues. Authors' processing steps: Amplifying reference gene primers gave estimates of nucleated cell counts. Sequencing was performed with immunoSEQ multiplex PCR; in TCRdb, only in-frame clones are kept and a portion is missing. Clone size and V and J calls were adopted from that table, with D and trimming inferred from the DNA. The data contain tens of thousands of clones, over 65% of them singletons. Sample: peripheral blood. The sequence derives from a human donor in a cohort sampled during active COVID-19. The genes are TRBV18 and TRBJ1-5; D is possibly TRBD1 (5 bases). CDR3 DNA: TGTGCCAGCTCACCCGACAGCATCAATCAGCCCCAGCATTTT. Protein sequence: CASSPDSINQPQHF.